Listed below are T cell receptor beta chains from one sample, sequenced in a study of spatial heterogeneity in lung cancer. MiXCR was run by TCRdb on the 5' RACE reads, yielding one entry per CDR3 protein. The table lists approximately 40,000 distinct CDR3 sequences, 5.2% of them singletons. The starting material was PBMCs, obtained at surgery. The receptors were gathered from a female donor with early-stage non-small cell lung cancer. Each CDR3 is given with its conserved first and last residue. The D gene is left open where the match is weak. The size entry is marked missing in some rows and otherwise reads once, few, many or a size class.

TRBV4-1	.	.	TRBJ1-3	CASSPIQGLPGNTIYF	TGCGCCAGCAGCCCTATACAGGGCTTACCTGGAAACACCATATATTTT
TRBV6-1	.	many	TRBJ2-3	CASRELYTQYF	TGTGCCAGCAGGGAACTTTATACGCAGTATTTT
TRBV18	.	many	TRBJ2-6	CASSPPHSGANVLTF	TGTGCCAGCTCACCCCCCCACTCTGGGGCCAACGTCCTGACTTTC
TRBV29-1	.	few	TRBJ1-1	CSVGQSMNTEAFF	TGCAGCGTAGGACAGTCGATGAACACTGAAGCTTTCTTT
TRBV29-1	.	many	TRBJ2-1	CSAGGYNEQFF	TGCAGCGCCGGAGGGTACAATGAGCAGTTCTTC
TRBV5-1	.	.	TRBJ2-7	CASSVRPKPGSYEQYF	TGCGCCAGCAGCGTGAGGCCGAAACCCGGGTCCTACGAGCAGTACTTC
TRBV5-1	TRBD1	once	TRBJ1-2	CASRPDRASAYTF	TGCGCCAGCAGACCTGACAGGGCAAGTGCCTACACCTTC
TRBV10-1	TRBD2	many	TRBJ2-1	CASSGSTSGGAEQFF	TGCGCCAGCAGTGGATCGACTAGCGGGGGGGCTGAGCAGTTCTTC
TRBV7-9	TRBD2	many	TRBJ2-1	CASSLPLRLAGGYNEQFF	TGTGCCAGCAGCTTACCCCTCAGGCTAGCGGGGGGGTACAATGAGCAGTTCTTC
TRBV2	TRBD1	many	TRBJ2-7	CASSQTGTGSEQYF	TGTGCCAGCAGTCAAACCGGGACAGGGAGCGAGCAGTACTTC
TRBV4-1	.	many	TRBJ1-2	CASSQVTAYGYTF	TGCGCCAGCAGCCAAGTAACCGCCTATGGCTACACCTTC
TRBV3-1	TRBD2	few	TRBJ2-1	CASSQDAPTSGYNEQFF	TGTGCCAGCAGCCAAGATGCCCCCACTAGCGGTTACAATGAGCAGTTCTTC
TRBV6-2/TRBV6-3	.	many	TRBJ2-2	CASSYSEGVMSGELLF	TGTGCCAGCAGTTACTCCGAGGGGGTAATGTCCGGGGAGCTGCTTTTT
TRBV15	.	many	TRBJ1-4	CATRRGDNEKLFF	TGTGCCACCCGAAGGGGGGATAATGAAAAACTGTTTTTT
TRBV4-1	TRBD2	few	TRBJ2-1	CASSQSTSGVEEQFF	TGCGCCAGCAGCCAATCTACTAGCGGGGTCGAAGAGCAGTTCTTC
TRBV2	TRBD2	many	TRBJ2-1	CASNILARGGRNEQFF	TGTGCCAGCAACATCCTGGCCCGGGGGGGAAGAAATGAGCAGTTCTTC
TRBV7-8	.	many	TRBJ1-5	CASSPGVQNSNQPQHF	TGTGCCAGCAGCCCAGGGGTTCAGAATAGCAATCAGCCCCAGCATTTT
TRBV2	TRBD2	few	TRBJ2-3	CASSILAGGHDTQYF	TGTGCCAGCAGTATACTAGCGGGGGGCCACGATACGCAGTATTTT
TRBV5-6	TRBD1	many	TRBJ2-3	CASSRIRTGYTDTQYF	TGTGCCAGCAGCAGAATTCGGACAGGATACACAGATACGCAGTATTTT
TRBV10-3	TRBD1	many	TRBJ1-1	CAISEFRDRGTEAFF	TGTGCCATCAGTGAGTTCCGGGACAGGGGCACTGAAGCTTTCTTT
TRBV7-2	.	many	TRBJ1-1	CASRVVDRNTEAFF	TGTGCCAGCAGGGTGGTCGACAGGAACACTGAAGCTTTCTTT
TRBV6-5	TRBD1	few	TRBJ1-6	CASLGDREDSPLHF	TGTGCCAGTTTGGGGGACAGGGAGGATTCACCCCTCCACTTT
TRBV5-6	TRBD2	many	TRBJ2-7	CASSGGRGAPGLQYF	TGTGCCAGCAGCGGTGGGCGGGGGGCGCCGGGGCTGCAGTACTTC
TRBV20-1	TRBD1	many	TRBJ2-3	CSANQGADTQYF	TGCAGTGCTAACCAGGGGGCAGATACGCAGTATTTT